This is a list of T cell receptor beta chains from one sample in a study of T cells in Graves' hyperthyroidism and ophthalmopathy. One entry per CDR3 protein, called by TCRdb with MiXCR from the multiplex PCR reads. The table lists about 250,000 distinct CDR3 sequences, 24% of them singletons. The sample was blood. The receptors shown here come from a woman aged 40 to 55 with Graves' ophthalmopathy. Each CDR3 is given with its conserved first and last residue. The D gene is left open where the match is weak. Clone size, where shown, is once, few, many, or a class for clones that have expanded.

>TRBV28|TRBJ2-3|-|many
CASSLGTITDTQYF
TGTGCCAGCAGTTTAGGTACTATCACAGATACGCAGTATTTT
>TRBV27|TRBJ2-2|TRBD2|-
CARETSRATGELFF
TGTGCCAGAGAGACTAGCCGGGCCACCGGGGAGCTGTTTTTT
>TRBV6-1|TRBJ2-7|TRBD2|-
CASSRDYVYEQYF
TGTGCCAGCAGTCGGGACTACGTCTACGAGCAGTACTTC
>TRBV7-8|TRBJ2-7|TRBD1|many
CASSPKRADRGEQYF
TGTGCCAGCAGCCCAAAGAGGGCCGACAGGGGCGAGCAGTACTTC
>TRBV6-5|TRBJ2-5|-|-
CASSSRIGTQYF
TGTGCCAGCAGTTCGAGGATTGGGACCCAGTACTTC
>TRBV11-2|TRBJ2-7|TRBD2|many
CASSLVLAGEYEQYF
TGTGCCAGCAGCTTAGTTCTAGCGGGAGAATACGAGCAGTACTTC
>TRBV5-1|TRBJ2-2|-|-
CASTENTGELFF
TGCGCCAGCACCGAAAACACCGGGGAGCTGTTTTTT
>TRBV5-1|TRBJ1-2|TRBD1|many
CASSLGGTDVDYTF
TGCGCCAGCAGCTTGGGAGGGACAGACGTCGACTACACCTTC
>TRBV10-2|TRBJ1-1|-|-
CASSQALNTEAFF
TGCGCCAGTTCACAGGCCCTGAACACTGAAGCTTTCTTT
>TRBV7-9|TRBJ2-6|-|many
CASSLGVSDSSSLSGANVLTF
TGTGCCAGCAGCTTAGGTGTGTCCGACTCCTCCTCTCTCTCTGGGGCCAACGTCCTGACTTTC
>TRBV6-2/TRBV6-3|TRBJ2-5|-|few
CASSFSGEFGETQYF
TGTGCCAGCAGTTTCTCGGGCGAGTTCGGAGAGACCCAGTACTTC
>TRBV11-2|TRBJ1-1|-|-
CASSVTIVKNTEAFF
TGTGCCAGCAGCGTAACGATAGTTAAGAACACTGAAGCTTTCTTT
>TRBV30|TRBJ1-3|TRBD1|-
CAWSRTGRRNTIYF
TGTGCCTGGAGCCGGACAGGGAGGAGAAACACCATATATTTT
>TRBV7-3|TRBJ2-5|TRBD2|once
CASSLTRSGSHETQYF
TGTGCCAGCAGTTTAACTCGAAGCGGGAGTCACGAGACCCAGTACTTC
>TRBV30|TRBJ1-1|TRBD1|many
CARDSKLNTEAFF
TGTGCCCGGGACAGTAAACTGAACACTGAAGCTTTCTTT
>TRBV12-3/TRBV12-4|TRBJ1-3|-|-
CASRGFSGNTIYF
TGTGCCAGCCGGGGGTTCTCTGGAAACACCATATATTTT
>TRBV6-1|TRBJ1-5|-|many
CASSVGQGQPQHF
TGTGCCAGCAGTGTGGGGCAGGGTCAGCCCCAGCATTTT
>TRBV6-5|TRBJ1-2|-|many
CASSSRYRKGGNYGYTF
TGTGCCAGCAGTTCCCGATACCGGAAAGGGGGGAACTATGGCTACACCTTC
>TRBV6-5|TRBJ2-7|-|many
CASSYTGSHYEQYF
TGTGCCAGCAGTTACACGGGTAGCCACTACGAGCAGTACTTC
>TRBV11-1|TRBJ1-1|TRBD1|-
CASSSTAGGLGTEAFF
TGTGCCAGCAGCTCTACTGCAGGGGGCTTGGGCACTGAAGCTTTCTTT
>TRBV12-3/TRBV12-4|TRBJ2-7|-|many
CASSHGSYYEQYF
TGTGCCAGCAGCCATGGGTCATACTACGAGCAGTACTTC